Ten or more counts support the clone carrying this TCR beta chain. V shed 0 bases and J shed 6 bases, with 14 bases lying between them. CDR1 is LNHNV and CDR2 is YYDKDF in the germline V gene (reference sequence). The CDR3 consists of 15 residues. The data derive from a study of human T cells and chemical hapten exposure. TCRdb re-called the RACE reads through MiXCR, storing one row per CDR3 protein. The sample contains over 55,000 distinct CDR3 sequences, roughly a tenth of which appear only once. Time point noted: pre-sensitization, week 0. Treatment here: therapeutic diphenylcyclopropenone sensitization with weekly scalp DPC.

This specimen was whole blood, taken in connection with sensitization to the hapten diphenylcyclopropenone (DPC). The rearrangement links TRBV15 to TRBJ1-2; D unresolved. The clonotype originates from a man in his forties with alopecia areata. Some clones in this sample may be carry-over from other donors' samples. This CDR3 is CATSREKRGWDGYTF. CDR3 coding DNA: TGTGCCACCAGCAGAGAAAAGCGGGGATGGGATGGCTACACCTTC.